Listed below are T cell receptor beta chains from one sample, sequenced in a study of shared clonotypes between healthy human individuals. This table comes from immunoSEQ multiplex PCR, and its TCRdb copy is limited to in-frame clones, with some not included. Among 2 million to 3 million clones listed, approximately 94% were seen once. The sequenced material came from naive CD4+ T cells sorted from blood. The receptors were sampled from a man aged 18 to 30 in good health. The CDR3 runs from the conserved cysteine through the conserved F or W. The D gene is left open where the match is weak. A row's size may be missing; if present it is once, few, many or a size class.

few TRBJ1-2 TRBV5-6 TRBD1 CASSPGQGYGYTF TGTGCCAGCAGCCCAGGACAGGGGTATGGCTACACCTTC
few TRBJ2-7 TRBV4-1 . CASSQDPLPKQYF TGCGCCAGCAGCCAAGACCCTTTGCCCAAGCAGTACTTC
. TRBJ1-1 TRBV6-1 TRBD1 CASSAKQGSTEAFF TGTGCCAGCAGTGCCAAACAGGGGAGCACTGAAGCTTTCTTT
. TRBJ1-1 TRBV5-1 . CASSPGGGPNTEAFF TGCGCCAGCAGCCCCGGTGGGGGACCGAACACTGAAGCTTTCTTT
. TRBJ2-7 TRBV5-1 TRBD2 CASSYTSGNYEQYF TGCGCCAGCAGCTACACTAGCGGAAATTACGAGCAGTACTTC
. TRBJ1-6 TRBV9 TRBD1 CASSVGLQGKKNSPLHF TGTGCCAGCAGCGTAGGGTTACAGGGGAAAAAGAATTCACCCCTCCACTTT
. TRBJ1-4 TRBV30 TRBD1 CAWKRGLGTNEKLFF TGTGCCTGGAAAAGGGGGCTAGGAACTAATGAAAAACTGTTTTTT
. TRBJ2-5 TRBV7-9 . CASSGSRLVAETQYF TGTGCCAGCAGCGGAAGCCGACTAGTCGCAGAGACCCAGTACTTC
. TRBJ2-2 TRBV7-2 TRBD1 CASSSYRGSGELFF TGTGCCAGCAGCTCCTACAGGGGAAGCGGGGAGCTGTTTTTT
. TRBJ1-1 TRBV6-1 . CASSWGTEAFF TGTGCCAGCTCTTGGGGCACTGAAGCTTTCTTT
. TRBJ2-5 TRBV7-6 . CASSLVGQETQYF TGTGCCAGCAGCTTAGTTGGGCAAGAGACCCAGTACTTC
. TRBJ1-5 TRBV6-5 . CASSYGDQPQHF TGTGCCAGCAGTTACGGTGATCAGCCCCAGCATTTT
. TRBJ2-2 TRBV10-2 TRBD1 CASKMTGTAGELFF TGCGCCAGCAAAATGACAGGGACCGCCGGGGAGCTGTTTTTT
. TRBJ2-3 TRBV11-2 . CASSQAGGRRDTQYF TGTGCCAGCAGCCAGGCAGGGGGGCGGCGGGATACGCAGTATTTT
. TRBJ2-2 TRBV4-3 . CASSRLLTTPGTGELFF TGCGCCAGCAGCCGCCTTCTGACTACCCCGGGAACCGGGGAGCTGTTTTTT
. TRBJ1-6 TRBV15 TRBD1 CATRGPGQDQYSPLHF TGTGCCACCAGAGGCCCGGGACAGGACCAATATTCACCCCTCCACTTT
. TRBJ2-7 TRBV2 . CASSEGVYSYEQYF TGTGCCAGCAGTGAGGGGGTCTACTCCTACGAGCAGTACTTC